The next 21 T cell receptor beta chains were all read from a single sample in a study of early T cells in non-severe SARS-CoV-2 infection. TCRdb re-called the 5' RACE reads with MiXCR, one entry per CDR3 protein. The sample contains about 52,000 distinct CDR3 sequences, 7% to 10% of which appear only once. The sequenced sample was whole blood. Every receptor here comes from an adult who was a healthcare worker with PCR-confirmed SARS-CoV-2 infection or an uninfected control (not recorded which).

V gene TRBV12-3 or TRBV12-4 combines with J gene TRBJ2-3; D is unresolved. The CDR3 is made up of 14 amino acids. Between the trimmed V and J ends, which lost 3 bases and 2 bases, there was a span of 9 bases. CDR3 amino acids: CASSFADHTDTQYF. For the CDR3, the DNA is TGTGCCAGCAGTTTTGCGGACCACACAGATACGCAGTATTTT.

By share of the sample, this clonotype is medium-sized. The J gene is TRBJ2-1, the V gene TRBV18, with 10 nucleotides matching TRBD2. The CDR3 spans 17 residues. Trimming at V came to 3 bases and at J to 5 bases, leaving 10 bases not matched to a gene. The V gene's germline CDR1 is KGHSH and CDR2 LQKENI. The CDR3 loop is CASSPRSGGAVNNEQFF. In DNA form, the CDR3 reads TGTGCCAGCTCACCCAGAAGCGGGGGGGCCGTTAACAATGAGCAGTTCTTC. The whole variable domain, remainder taken from reference TRBV18 and TRBJ2-1, is NAGVMQNPRHLVRRRGQEARLRCSPMKGHSHVYWYRQLPEEGLKFMVYLQKENIIDESGMPKERFSAEFPKEGPSILRIQQVVRGDSAAYFCASSPRSGGAVNNEQFFGPGTRLTVL.

This clonotype turned up a few times. V gene TRBV7-2 combines with J gene TRBJ2-1, with D perhaps being TRBD1 or TRBD2 (7 bases each). Trimming took 7 bases from V and 4 from J, leaving 17 bases between them. Germline CDR1 is SGHTA and CDR2 is FQGNSA. The CDR3 has 15 residues. The CDR3 sequence is CASTLQGGLYNEQFF. CDR3 in DNA: TGTGCCAGCACCCTTCAGGGGGGGCTATACAATGAGCAGTTCTTC.

This clonotype was counted between two and nine times. This sequence joins TRBV27 and TRBJ2-7, with 11 bases identical to TRBD2. V shed 5 bases and J 7 bases; nucleotides not matched to a gene: 16. Germline V gene sequence: CDR1 MNHEY, CDR2 SMNVEV (reference sequence). This CDR3 spans 17 amino acids. The CDR3 region is CASSTSGGTLTLREQYF. The CDR3 region has the DNA TGTGCCAGCAGTACTAGCGGGGGTACCCTAACTCTACGGGAGCAGTACTTC.

This chain uses TRBV2 with TRBJ2-7; D is unclear. The CDR3 consists of 11 residues. V was cut by 2 bases and J by 7 bases, with 6 bases left in between. Germline CDR1 reads SNHLY; CDR2 reads FYNNEI. This CDR3 is CASSEMWEQYF. The CDR3 DNA reads TGTGCCAGCAGTGAAATGTGGGAGCAGTACTTC.

This clonotype was counted between two and nine times. The chain joins TRBV21-1 to TRBJ2-1; the table's D call TRBD1 went unverified against the DNA. TRBV21-1 represents a pseudogene. This CDR3 region has 16 residues. In DNA, the CDR3 is TGTGCCAGCAGCAAATCACCGGGACAGGGCCTTAATGAGCAGTTCTTC. It is translated as CASSKSPGQGLNEQFF.

This clonotype was seen at least ten times. The V gene is TRBV12-3 or TRBV12-4, the J gene TRBJ2-3; D not resolved. The CDR3 runs 11 residues. V was trimmed by 5 bases and J by 6 bases, leaving 6 bases between them. The CDR3 is CASSIRDTQYF. CDR3 nucleotide sequence: TGTGCCAGCAGTATAAGGGATACGCAGTATTTT.

The chain recombines TRBV6-5 with TRBJ1-3, with a tentative D call TRBD1 (5 bases). Trimming pared 2 bases from V and 3 bases from J, leaving 8 bases between. Germline V gene data show CDR1 as MNHEY and CDR2 as SVGAGI. The CDR3 has 14 amino acids. The CDR3 DNA sequence: TGTGCCAGCAGTTACGCAGGGATTGGAAACACCATATATTTT. Its translation: CASSYAGIGNTIYF.

Ten or more counts support this clonotype. The chain combines TRBV25-1 with TRBJ2-5; D gene uncertain. This CDR3 is 13 amino acids long. CDR1 and CDR2 from the germline V gene are MGHDK and SYGVNS. The V and J ends lost 1 base and 6 bases respectively, with 9 bases between them. CDR3 in DNA: TGTGCCAGCAGTGAATCCGGCCTGAAGACCCAGTACTTC. Residues: CASSESGLKTQYF.

In its sample, this clonotype was seen a few times. This chain uses TRBV3-1 with TRBJ1-5; D gene uncertain. Trimming left V 4 bases short and J 4 bases short, with 17 bases between. CDR3 length: 16 amino acids. Looked up from germline, CDR1 is LGHDT and CDR2 is YNNKEL (reference sequence). CDR3 sequence (DNA): TGTGCCAGCAGCCCCCAAAACCAACAGAGGAATCAGCCCCAGCATTTT. Its protein is CASSPQNQQRNQPQHF. Supplemented by reference TRBV3-1 and TRBJ1-5, the full variable domain reads DTAVSQTPKYLVTQMGNDKSIKCEQNLGHDTMYWYKQDSKKFLKIMFSYNNKELIINETVPNRFSPKSPDKAHLNLHINSLELGDSAVYFCASSPQNQQRNQPQHFGDGTRLSIL.

In this sample, this clonotype turned up a few times. The chain joins TRBV3-1 to TRBJ1-4; D unclear. Germline loops: CDR1 LGHDT, CDR2 YNNKEL (reference sequence). The V and J ends lost 1 base and 10 bases respectively, with 16 bases between them. CDR3 size: 15 residues. The chain's CDR3 is CASSQGVGSYGKLFF. CDR3 DNA: TGTGCCAGCAGCCAAGGCGTCGGGTCTTACGGAAAACTGTTTTTT.

CDR3 residues: CATSEGYNEQFF. In DNA, the CDR3 is TGTGCCACCAGCGAGGGATACAATGAGCAGTTCTTC. This chain connects TRBV15 to TRBJ2-1; the D gene is possibly TRBD2 (5 bases). Trimming pared 5 bases from V and 4 bases from J, leaving 6 bases between. Germline V CDR1 and CDR2: LNHNV, YYDKDF (reference sequence). The CDR3 length is 12 residues.

The chain combines TRBV20-1 with TRBJ2-3, with 8 bases matching TRBD2. Trimming at V came to 6 bases and at J to 4 bases, leaving 12 bases not matched to a gene. The CDR3 runs 15 residues. Germline loops: CDR1 DFQATT, CDR2 SNEGSKA (reference sequence). CDR3 protein: CSAPRGALPPDTQYF. In DNA form, the CDR3 reads TGCAGTGCCCCGCGGGGGGCACTACCCCCAGATACGCAGTATTTT.

The chain carries TRBV19 and TRBJ2-7, with a possible D match to TRBD1 (6 bases). This CDR3 is 13 amino acids long. The germline gives CDR1 LNHDA, CDR2 SQIVND (reference sequence). Trimming left V 4 bases short and J 3 bases short, with 10 bases between. The CDR3 here is CASSRGQLYEQYF. The CDR3 DNA is TGTGCCAGTAGTAGGGGACAACTCTACGAGCAGTACTTC.

This clonotype was picked up many times. Given the absence of the conserved phenylalanine or tryptophan at the CDR3 end, a read error is likely. Because the CDR3's place on the DNA is in doubt, the DNA is left out and the CDR3 is given as listed by TCRdb. The V gene is TRBV29-1, the J gene TRBJ2-7; the table's D call of TRBD1 was not tested on the DNA. CDR1 is SQVTM, CDR2 ANQGSEA, per germline. The CDR3 spans 10 residues, counting both ends. CDR3 protein: CSVGSPGQGS.

The chain recombines TRBV29-1 with TRBJ1-1, with D possibly being TRBD1 (6 bases). This CDR3 is built from 11 residues. Deletions cut 6 bases from V and 4 bases from J, with 9 bases between. CDR1 and CDR2 (germline): SQVTM, ANQGSEA. The CDR3 sequence is CSVGHFTEAFF. CDR3 nucleotide sequence: TGCAGCGTGGGACATTTCACTGAAGCTTTCTTT.

This clonotype has only a few counts. The chain uses TRBV5-1 and TRBJ1-5; D is unresolved. V lost 2 bases and J lost 8, with 5 bases in between. This CDR3 has 11 amino acids. The V gene's germline CDR1 is SGHRS and CDR2 YFSETQ. The CDR3 sequence is CASSFWEPQHF. The CDR3, as DNA: TGCGCCAGCAGCTTCTGGGAGCCCCAGCATTTT.

The J gene is TRBJ1-2, the V gene TRBV5-8; D gene unclear. Trimming removed 10 bases at V and 0 bases at J, with 19 bases between. Germline loops: CDR1 SGHTS, CDR2 YDEGEE. This CDR3 is built from 15 residues. The CDR3 DNA reads TGTGCCTTCTCCCCCAGGCCTATCACTAACTATGGCTACACCTTC. This gives the protein CAFSPRPITNYGYTF.

This clonotype showed up just a few times. The J gene is TRBJ2-3, the V gene TRBV13, with D uncertain. The CDR3 spans 15 residues. CDR1 PRHDT and CDR2 FYEKMQ come from the germline V gene (reference sequence). V lost 2 bases to trimming and J lost 2 bases, with 11 bases between them. CDR3 nucleotides: TGTGCCAGCAGCTTATTCACGGTGAACACAGATACGCAGTATTTT. Protein product: CASSLFTVNTDTQYF.

V is TRBV28 and J is TRBJ2-6; tentatively, D is TRBD1 (6 bases). Trimming took off 6 bases at V and 4 bases at J, with 10 bases between the two ends. Germline CDR1 MDHEN, CDR2 SYDVKM. The CDR3 is 14 residues long. The CDR3 nucleotides are TGTGCCAGCAGCCGACAGGACGGGGCCAACGTCCTGACTTTC. Encoded protein: CASSRQDGANVLTF.

The chain couples TRBV28 to TRBJ2-5; D remains ambiguous. The CDR3 covers 17 residues. V shed 3 bases and J shed 3 bases, with 20 bases lying between them. The germline V gene encodes CDR1 MDHEN and CDR2 SYDVKM. The CDR3 DNA reads TGTGCCAGCAGTTTCTTTTTATCTACGGGCCTAAAAGAGACCCAGTACTTC. This encodes CASSFFLSTGLKETQYF.